This T cell receptor beta chain emerged from a study of T-cell reconstitution after alpha-beta-depleted transplantation in children. This clonotype appeared many times. As yet, its antigen is unknown. Study-wide findings and caveats: T-cell counts and diversity at one year following transplant were attributed mainly to newly produced T cells. Approximately two months post-transplant, alpha-beta T cells reportedly originated from several hundred expanded graft clones. The study traced high day-60 TCRbeta diversity in some patients to surviving recipient T cells and thymic progenitors.

Molecular barcoding with unique molecular identifiers was used for the TCRbeta library. Each CDR3 protein is one row after TCRdb ran MiXCR on the PCR reads. The sample lists about 90,000 distinct CDR3 sequences, roughly 16% occurring once. Germline-derived CDR1 and CDR2 are DFQATT and SNEGSKA (reference sequence). There are 13 residues in the CDR3. V was clipped by 8 bases and J by 2 bases, with 12 bases between them. The chain couples TRBV20-1 to TRBJ1-4; a possible D gene is TRBD1 (6 bases). Source: PBMCs, mostly from graft donor cells, taken 180 days after TCRalphabeta/CD19-depleted stem cell transplant. This receptor was taken from a male patient between 2 and 10 years old who had a stem cell transplant for acute lymphoblastic leukemia, so the T cells may come from the graft donor. The CDR3 DNA is TGCAGTTCATGGGGGGCGACTAATGAAAAACTGTTTTTT. Translated, it gives CSSWGATNEKLFF.